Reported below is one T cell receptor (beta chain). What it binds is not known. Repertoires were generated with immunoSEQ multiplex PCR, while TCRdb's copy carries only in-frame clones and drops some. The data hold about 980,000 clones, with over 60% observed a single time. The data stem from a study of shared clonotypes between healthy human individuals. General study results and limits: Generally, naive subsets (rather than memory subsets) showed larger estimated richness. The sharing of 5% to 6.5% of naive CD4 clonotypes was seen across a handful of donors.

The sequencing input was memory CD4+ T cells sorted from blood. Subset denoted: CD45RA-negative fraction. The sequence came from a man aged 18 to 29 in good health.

CDR3 protein: CASSPPLAGEVETQYF. In nucleotides, the CDR3 is TGTGCCAGCTCACCCCCACTAGCGGGGGAGGTTGAGACCCAGTACTTC. The chain has TRBV18 and TRBJ2-5; 11 positions match TRBD2. V lost 3 bases and J lost 5; bases outside the gene matches: 8. Germline lookup yields CDR1 KGHSH and CDR2 LQKENI. The CDR3 sequence is 16 residues long.